Below, one T cell receptor beta chain is given with its context. This specimen comes from a study of blood T cell repertoires in COVID-19. The assay was immunoSEQ multiplex PCR, and TCRdb's table has in-frame clones only and misses some. The table has about 250,000 clones, about 82% seen once. The sequencing sample was made of PBMCs or T cells enriched from blood (not recorded which). The sequence derives from a woman between 45 and 60 years old with acute COVID-19.

CDR3: CASSPRGPYEQYF. The CDR3 nucleotides are TGTGCCAGTAGTCCCAGGGGGCCCTACGAGCAGTACTTC. This chain connects TRBV19 to TRBJ2-7; TRBD1 aligns across 8 bases. Germline values: CDR1 LNHDA, CDR2 SQIVND (reference sequence). V was clipped by 5 bases and J by 2 bases; unmatched bases: 2. This CDR3 contains 13 residues. The whole variable domain, remainder taken from reference TRBV19 and TRBJ2-7, is DGGITQSPKYLFRKEGQNVTLSCEQNLNHDAMYWYRQDPGQGLRLIYYSQIVNDFQKGDIAEGYSVSREKKESFPLTVTSAQKNPTAFYLCASSPRGPYEQYFGPGTRLTVT.